Listed here are 32 T cell receptor beta chains from one sample, sequenced in a study of T cell repertoires in cytomegalovirus infection. Antigen specificity for these receptors is unknown. TCRdb fed the reads into MiXCR, producing one record per CDR3 protein. The table lists around 750,000 distinct CDR3 sequences, around a third of them singletons. The input for sequencing was cultured CD8+ T cells from PBMCs, taken from culture after CMV antigen stimulation. These receptors were collected from a human donor in good health (CMV status not recorded). Some clones in this sample may be carry-over from other donors' samples.

This clonotype was seen repeatedly, ten times or more. The chain is built from TRBV13 and TRBJ2-7; 10 bases fit TRBD1. V lost 5 bases, J lost 6 bases, and 7 bases stayed unmatched. Per the germline V gene, CDR1 is PRHDT and CDR2 is FYEKMQ (reference sequence). The length of the CDR3 is 14 residues. The CDR3 nucleotides are TGTGCCAGCAGCCCACCAGACAGGGGGCCCGAGCAGTACTTC. As protein: CASSPPDRGPEQYF.

This chain joins TRBV5-6 and TRBJ2-7, with D possibly TRBD1 on 5 matching bases. Germline V gives CDR1 SGHDT, CDR2 YYEEEE. The CDR3 spans 13 residues. V dropped 2 bases and J dropped 4 bases, with 10 bases sitting between them. The CDR3 loop reads CASSFRQTYEQYV. In nucleotides, the CDR3 is TGTGCCAGCAGCTTCCGACAGACTTACGAGCAGTACGTC.

A word on this clonotype: The germline gene is not matched at one end of the junction; a read error may be the cause. V gene TRBV27 combines with J gene TRBJ2-2; D ambiguous. CDR3 size: 12 residues. From germline, CDR1 is MNHEY and CDR2 SMNVEV (reference sequence). The CDR3 region has the DNA TGTACCAGCAGTTTAGGATCCGGGGAGCTGTTTTTT. It encodes CTSSLGSGELFF.

In nucleotides, the CDR3 is TGTGCCAGTAAGACAGGCTCAAATTCACCCCTCCACTTT. Its protein product is CASKTGSNSPLHF. The chain recombines TRBV19 with TRBJ1-6, with a tentative D call TRBD1 (6 bases). Germline CDR1 LNHDA, CDR2 SQIVND (reference sequence). The CDR3 is 13 residues long. Trimming took off 7 bases at V and 7 bases at J, with 11 bases between the two ends.

This chain uses TRBV6-5 with TRBJ2-2; D uncertain. This CDR3 has 12 residues. Trimming took off 3 bases at V and 7 bases at J, with 6 bases between the two ends. CDR1 is MNHEY and CDR2 is SVGAGI in the germline V gene. CDR3 nucleotide sequence: TGTGCCAGCAGTTATCAAAACGGGGAGCTGTTTTTT. Translating it yields CASSYQNGELFF.

The chain carries TRBV9 and TRBJ2-1; D is perhaps TRBD2 (6 bases). The V gene's germline CDR1 is SGDLS and CDR2 YYNGEE. The length of the CDR3 is 16 residues. V was cut by 4 bases and J by 8 bases, with 22 bases left in between. The CDR3 protein is CASSPGGRTSGDEQFF. The CDR3 coding sequence is TGTGCCAGCAGCCCTGGGGGGAGGACCTCTGGGGATGAGCAGTTCTTC.

This clonotype was observed at least ten times. This sequence joins TRBV28 and TRBJ1-5; D uncertain. The CDR3 contains 13 residues. Deletions cut 2 bases from V and 4 bases from J, with 6 bases between. Germline V lookup: CDR1 MDHEN, CDR2 SYDVKM. CDR3 sequence (DNA): TGTGCCAGCAGTTTAGGCATAAATCAGCCCCAGCATTTT. Translation gives CASSLGINQPQHF.

The chain links TRBV5-6 to TRBJ2-7; D is unresolved. Trimming took 2 bases from V and 2 from J, leaving 17 bases between them. The CDR3 length is 16 residues. CDR1 SGHDT and CDR2 YYEEEE come from the germline V gene. CDR3 protein: CASSFEGIWETYEQYV. The CDR3 coding sequence is TGTGCCAGCAGCTTCGAAGGCATCTGGGAAACCTACGAGCAGTACGTC.

The chain couples TRBV28 to TRBJ1-5, with D unclear. V gave up 5 bases and J gave up 3 bases, with 8 bases separating them. Germline CDR1 reads MDHEN; CDR2 reads SYDVKM. The CDR3 has 13 amino acids. DNA of the CDR3: TGTGCCAGCAGTAAGAACACCAATCAGCCCCAGCATTTT. Residues: CASSKNTNQPQHF.

Ten or more counts support this clonotype. The CDR3 region is CASCGPPDGGNEQFF. The CDR3 bases are TGTGCCAGCTGCGGACCTCCCGATGGAGGCAATGAGCAGTTCTTC. The chain combines TRBV27 with TRBJ2-1; D possibly corresponds to TRBD2 (5 bases). Germline CDR1 and CDR2: MNHEY and SMNVEV (reference sequence). Trimming removed 8 bases at V and 6 bases at J, with 20 bases between. This CDR3 region has 15 residues.

V and J are TRBV9 and TRBJ2-1; 10 bases agree with TRBD2. The trim removed 3 bases at V and 0 bases at J, leaving 12 bases unmatched. This CDR3 is 19 amino acids long. CDR1 is SGDLS, CDR2 YYNGEE, per germline. The CDR3 spells CASSAPRSGGLSSYNEQFF. CDR3 sequence (DNA): TGTGCCAGCAGCGCCCCGCGTAGCGGGGGGTTGAGCTCCTACAATGAGCAGTTCTTC.

This clonotype has a handful of counts. The chain carries TRBV4-1 and TRBJ1-1; TRBD1 might be the D (5 bases). CDR1 is MGHRA, CDR2 YSYEKL, per germline. Trimming left V 4 bases short and J 7 bases short, with 16 bases between. The CDR3 is 14 amino acids. The CDR3 nucleotides are TGCGCCAGCAGCCGCCGATTGGACATACTTGAAGCTTTCTTT. The encoded protein is CASSRRLDILEAFF.

The V and J genes are TRBV5-1 and TRBJ1-1; a possible D gene is TRBD1 (5 bases). The CDR3 contains 12 residues. Trimming left V 4 bases short and J 8 bases short, with 12 bases between. Germline V gene data show CDR1 as SGHRS and CDR2 as YFSETQ. CDR3 in amino acids: CASSNRWGEAFF. DNA for the CDR3: TGCGCCAGCAGCAACCGGTGGGGCGAAGCTTTCTTT.

V gene TRBV7-6 combines with J gene TRBJ1-2; 8 positions agree with TRBD1. The CDR3 runs 17 residues. Germline loops: CDR1 SGHVS, CDR2 FNYEAQ. With V trimmed by 1 base and J by 5 bases, 12 bases remained unmatched. As DNA, the CDR3 is TGTGCCAGCAGCTTAGGCTCGTCGGGACAGGCCTTTTATGGCTACACCTTC. Its protein product is CASSLGSSGQAFYGYTF.

The table lists this clonotype with a count of one. CDR3 sequence reads: CASSSGLAGGLGSYEQYF. For the CDR3, the DNA is TGTGCCAGCAGCTCGGGACTAGCGGGGGGCCTAGGTTCCTACGAGCAGTACTTC. The chain joins TRBV7-6 to TRBJ2-7; 15 bases match TRBD2. This CDR3 is 18 amino acids long. Germline CDR1 SGHVS, CDR2 FNYEAQ. Trimming at V came to 4 bases and at J to 1 base, leaving 8 bases not matched to a gene.

This clonotype was seen a few times. The chain joins TRBV13 to TRBJ2-1; a possible D gene is TRBD1 (6 bases). Trimming removed 5 bases at V and 6 bases at J, with 17 bases between. Germline CDR1 reads PRHDT; CDR2 reads FYEKMQ (reference sequence). The CDR3 extends over 15 amino acids. In nucleotides, the CDR3 is TGTGCCAGCAGCCCTACGGGACAACTCCTCAATGAGCAGTTCTTC. The encoded protein is CASSPTGQLLNEQFF. Supplemented by reference TRBV13 and TRBJ2-1, the full variable domain reads AAGVIQSPRHLIKEKRETATLKCYPIPRHDTVYWYQQGPGQDPQFLISFYEKMQSDKGSIPDRFSAQQFSDYHSELNMSSLELGDSALYFCASSPTGQLLNEQFFGPGTRLTVL.

The chain employs TRBV27 and TRBJ1-6; D gene unclear. Germline V CDR1 and CDR2: MNHEY, SMNVEV (reference sequence). V was shortened by 2 bases and J by 8 bases, with 10 bases between the two germline ends. The CDR3 is 14 amino acids. The CDR3 DNA is TGTGCCAGCAGTTTAGTCGGGAGGGATTCACCCCTCCACTTT. Translation gives CASSLVGRDSPLHF.

This chain links TRBV7-6 with TRBJ2-2; 8 bases align to TRBD2. The V and J ends lost 3 bases and 0 bases, in that order; junction bases with no gene match: 0. CDR1 and CDR2 from the germline V gene are SGHVS and FNYEAQ. The CDR3 is 15 amino acids. CDR3 nucleotides: TGTGCCAGCAGCTTGACTAGCGCGAACACCGGGGAGCTGTTTTTT. This encodes CASSLTSANTGELFF.

This clonotype turned up a few times. The V gene is TRBV27, the J gene TRBJ1-5; D ambiguous. The CDR3 length is 14 residues. The germline CDR1 and CDR2 sequences are MNHEY and SMNVEV (reference sequence). The V end lost 0 bases, the J end lost 9 bases, and 12 bases lay between the germline ends. This CDR3 reads CASSLSTTARPQHF. Here the CDR3 DNA reads TGTGCCAGCAGTTTATCGACAACAGCCCGGCCCCAGCATTTT.

V is TRBV6-4 and J is TRBJ2-1, with no clear D. The CDR3 consists of 16 residues. V gave up 0 bases and J gave up 9 bases, with 18 bases separating them. Per the germline V gene, CDR1 is MRHNA and CDR2 is SNTAGT. The CDR3 DNA follows: TGTGCCAGCAGTGACTCTCTCCGAGGCCTCGTCAGTGAGCAGTTCTTC. Amino acids: CASSDSLRGLVSEQFF.

This clonotype has a count of ten or more. The V and J genes are TRBV7-2 and TRBJ1-2, with a tentative D call TRBD1 (6 bases). This CDR3 contains 13 residues. Germline V lookup: CDR1 SGHTA, CDR2 FQGNSA. V shed 1 base and J shed 7 bases, with 10 bases lying between them. This CDR3 reads CASSLGQARGYTF. CDR3 nucleotide sequence: TGTGCCAGCAGCTTAGGACAGGCTCGTGGCTACACCTTC.

This clonotype was counted at least ten times. The V gene is TRBV12-5, the J gene TRBJ2-1, with TRBD1 matching 7 bases. The CDR3 loop spans 16 amino acids. The junction had 6 bases not matched to a gene; V was cut back by 4 bases and J by 0 bases. CDR1 and CDR2 (germline): LGHNT, FRNRAP. The CDR3 nucleotides are TGTGCTAGTGGTTGGGAGACAGGGAGCTCCTACAATGAGCAGTTCTTC. This codes for CASGWETGSSYNEQFF.

The V and J genes are TRBV27 and TRBJ2-1, with 9 bases fitting TRBD2. Germline V CDR1 and CDR2: MNHEY, SMNVEV (reference sequence). This CDR3 contains 17 residues. The ends lost 2 bases at V and 2 bases at J; junction bases unmatched: 7. The DNA of the CDR3 is TGTGCCAGCAGTTTAAGGGCTAGCGGGACGACCTACAATGAGCAGTTCTTC. Encoded protein: CASSLRASGTTYNEQFF.

J is TRBJ1-5 and V is TRBV29-1; a weak D match, TRBD1 (6 bases). V was shortened by 5 bases and J by 0 bases, with 11 bases between the two germline ends. CDR3 length: 14 residues. Germline V gene lookup returns CDR1 SQVTM and CDR2 ANQGSEA. Here the CDR3 reads CSVRRGDSNQPQHF. The CDR3 nucleotides read TGCAGCGTTCGCAGGGGCGATAGCAATCAGCCCCAGCATTTT.

The rearrangement joins TRBV23-1 to TRBJ2-7, with 7 bases that match TRBD1. TRBV23-1 is placed among ORFs of uncertain function. V shed 4 bases and J 2 bases; nucleotides not matched to a gene: 20. CDR3 length: 19 residues. The CDR3 is CASSLWVGQQISSAYEQYV. The DNA of the CDR3 is TGCGCCAGCAGTCTATGGGTGGGACAGCAGATATCCTCCGCCTACGAGCAGTACGTC.

This clonotype was seen many times. Here the CDR3 reads CASSSAGNTIYF. DNA of the CDR3: TGTGCCAGCAGTTCCGCCGGAAACACCATATATTTT. The chain carries TRBV7-9 and TRBJ1-3; D is unclear. The germline V and J ends were trimmed by 6 bases and 4 bases, with 7 bases remaining between them. Germline CDR1 SEHNR, CDR2 FQNEAQ (reference sequence). The length of the CDR3 is 12 residues.

In its sample, this clonotype was seen many times. The chain combines TRBV7-6 with TRBJ1-1; D remains ambiguous. CDR1 and CDR2 (germline): SGHVS, FNYEAQ. This CDR3 is built from 12 residues. The ends were cut back, 4 bases at V and 4 bases at J, with 7 bases in the middle. The CDR3 DNA reads TGTGCCAGCAGCTCGGGAATCACTGAAGCTTTCTTT. It specifies CASSSGITEAFF.

The chain uses TRBV7-6 and TRBJ2-1; 11 positions match TRBD1. Germline trimming cut 4 bases from V and 7 bases from J; bases unmatched to any gene: 6. Germline V CDR1 and CDR2: SGHVS, FNYEAQ. This CDR3 comprises 15 residues. The CDR3 here is CASSYSGTGGNEQFF. The DNA for the CDR3 is TGTGCCAGCAGCTATAGCGGGACAGGGGGAAATGAGCAGTTCTTC.

There are many counts of this clonotype. The rearrangement joins TRBV6-1 to TRBJ1-6; perhaps TRBD1 as D (6 bases). Trimming took off 10 bases at V and 9 bases at J, with 16 bases between the two ends. In germline, CDR1 is MNHNS, CDR2 SASEGT. The CDR3 is 13 amino acids. This chain's CDR3 is CATLLGGGSPLHF. DNA of the CDR3: TGTGCCACCCTCCTAGGGGGTGGTTCACCCCTCCACTTT.

The chain joins TRBV19 to TRBJ2-2, with TRBD1 identical over 9 bases. The J segment lost 0 bases and the V segment lost 6 bases, leaving 8 bases of the junction unmatched. The germline V gene has CDR1 LNHDA and CDR2 SQIVND (reference sequence). The CDR3 covers 17 residues. The CDR3 loop reads CASRGQGLIPNTGELFF. In DNA, the CDR3 is TGTGCCAGTAGGGGACAGGGCCTTATTCCGAACACCGGGGAGCTGTTTTTT.

This chain links TRBV12-3 or TRBV12-4 with TRBJ1-2; tentatively, D is TRBD1 (5 bases). The length of the CDR3 is 13 residues. Trimming took 5 bases from V and 8 from J, leaving 15 bases between them. The CDR3: CASSPGHSHGYTF. The CDR3 nucleotides are TGTGCCAGCAGTCCAGGGCATTCCCACGGCTACACCTTC.

This rearrangement joins TRBV19 to TRBJ1-2; TRBD1 matches 8 bases. Germline V CDR1 and CDR2: LNHDA, SQIVND (reference sequence). The CDR3 is 15 amino acids. With V trimmed by 6 bases and J by 0 bases, 6 bases remained unmatched. The CDR3 coding sequence is TGTGCCAGTAGCGACAGGGGTACGTCTAACTATGGCTACACCTTC. The encoded protein is CASSDRGTSNYGYTF.